This entry describes one T cell receptor beta chain. Trimming stripped 2 bases from V and 6 bases from J, with 8 bases between. CDR3 length: 12 amino acids. Germline V gene sequence: CDR1 LGHDT, CDR2 YNNKEL (reference sequence). The data were obtained in a study of blood T cell repertoires in COVID-19. Study information: The analysed material was cDNA or gDNA that came from T cells, B-cell-depleted T cells, or PBMCs.

Per the authors' pipeline: The authors estimated nucleated cell counts from reference gene primer amplification. The protocol was immunoSEQ multiplex PCR, while the TCRdb copy is restricted to in-frame clones and leaves out a portion. V and J calls and clone size are copied from that table; D and trimming were computed from the DNA. The sample lists some 180,000 clones, 65% to 85% occurring once. The clonotype originates from a woman in her forties with COVID-19, enrolled during active disease. The chain is built from TRBV3-1 (or the pseudogene TRBV3-2) and TRBJ2-7; TRBD1 is a possible D gene (5 bases). The sequencing input was peripheral blood. The CDR3 is CASSQTGPEQYF. CDR3 DNA: TGTGCCAGCAGCCAAACAGGACCCGAGCAGTACTTC.